Sequencing of this T cell receptor beta chain was carried out in a study of regulatory T cells in long-lasting Graves disease. The study, taken as a whole, reports: The study found lower TCR diversity in persistent Graves' patients than in newly diagnosed ones. The study examined only peripheral blood, not thyroid tissue.

The CDR3 has 14 residues. Trimming took off 3 bases at V and 0 bases at J, with 8 bases between the two ends. Germline V gives CDR1 MDHEN, CDR2 SYDVKM. Many counts were recorded for this clonotype. The antigen is unknown. Sequencing libraries for TCR beta were prepared with iRepertoire HTBI primers and Arm-PCR of CDR3 regions. TCRdb redid the calling of the multiplex PCR reads with MiXCR, one entry per CDR3 protein. The data contain about 430,000 distinct CDR3 sequences, roughly a fifth of them singletons. Indicated time point: persistent/refractory GD, antithyroid drugs over 5 years with positive TRAb. Extracted RNA from PBMCs served as the source of the TCR library.

The source was peripheral blood mononuclear cells (PBMCs), collected when the disease was refractory, from a patient treated with antithyroid drugs. The receptor was isolated from a female donor with Graves disease. The chain is built from TRBV28 and TRBJ1-1; the D is unclear. The CDR3 here is CASSFPSLNTEAFF. The CDR3 region has the DNA TGTGCCAGCAGTTTCCCGTCCTTGAACACTGAAGCTTTCTTT.